The rows below give T cell receptor beta chains drawn from one sample of a study of cytomegalovirus exposure and HLA in healthy donors. Only in-frame clones appear in the TCRdb table, and some are missing; sequencing was by immunoSEQ multiplex PCR. There are approximately 190,000 clones in the sample; over 75% occur only once, and less than 4.5% lies in the top ten. Sequencing used PBMCs. These receptors originate from a man aged 45-60 years in good health and CMV-seronegative. The CDR3 runs from the conserved cysteine through the conserved F or W. The order of the fields is D gene, J gene, clone size, V gene, CDR3 DNA, CDR3 protein. D genes are given only for firm matches. A row's size may be missing; if present it is once, few, many or a size class.

.	TRBJ1-1	few	TRBV30	TGTGCCTGGACCACAGGGAGGGTGAACACTGAAGCTTTCTTT	CAWTTGRVNTEAFF
TRBD1	TRBJ1-1	.	TRBV7-9	TGTGCCAGCAGCCTCGGACAGGTTAAAGCTTTCTTT	CASSLGQVKAFF
TRBD2	TRBJ2-7	.	TRBV5-1	TGCGCCAGCAGCATTCCCGGACTAGCGGCCGAGCAGTACTTC	CASSIPGLAAEQYF
.	TRBJ2-5	few	TRBV5-1	TGCGCCAGCAGCCAGGAACCCCAAGAGACCCAGTACTTC	CASSQEPQETQYF
.	TRBJ2-7	.	TRBV9	TGTGCCAGCAGCCTGACGTATAGGGGAAACGAGCAGTACTTC	CASSLTYRGNEQYF
.	TRBJ2-7	.	TRBV4-3	TGCGCCAGCAGCCAATCCCCGGTAGGGGCTTACGAGCAGTACTTC	CASSQSPVGAYEQYF
.	TRBJ2-1	.	TRBV7-9	TGTGCCAGCAGCCTACAGGGAATTGAGCAGTTCTTC	CASSLQGIEQFF
.	TRBJ1-2	.	TRBV30	TGTGCCTGGGACGGGGTAAACTATGGCTACACCTTC	CAWDGVNYGYTF
.	TRBJ1-3	.	TRBV6-6	TGTGCCAGCAGTCGCGGTCTTGGAAACACCATATATTTT	CASSRGLGNTIYF
TRBD1	TRBJ2-6	.	TRBV15	TGTGCCACCAGCCCCCGGGACAGGGATGGGTCTGGGGCCAACGTCCTGACTTTC	CATSPRDRDGSGANVLTF
.	TRBJ2-5	.	TRBV2	TGTGCCAGCTCCGGGGGATTCGGGACCCAGTACTTC	CASSGGFGTQYF
.	TRBJ2-1	.	TRBV4-3	TGCGCCAGCAGCCCGGGGGGCAGGGAGCAGTTCTTC	CASSPGGREQFF
TRBD2	TRBJ2-6	.	TRBV15	TGTGCCACCAGCAGATCCGCGGGAGATCCAGAGGCCAACGTCCTGACTTTC	CATSRSAGDPEANVLTF
.	TRBJ2-1	.	TRBV7-3	TGTGCCAGCAGCTCGTCTAGCGCCGCGGGATACAATGAGCAGTTCTTC	CASSSSSAAGYNEQFF
TRBD1	TRBJ1-3	.	TRBV5-5	TGTGCCAGCAGCTTGGAATTTGGACAGGGGGCGCGAGGAAACACCATATATTTT	CASSLEFGQGARGNTIYF